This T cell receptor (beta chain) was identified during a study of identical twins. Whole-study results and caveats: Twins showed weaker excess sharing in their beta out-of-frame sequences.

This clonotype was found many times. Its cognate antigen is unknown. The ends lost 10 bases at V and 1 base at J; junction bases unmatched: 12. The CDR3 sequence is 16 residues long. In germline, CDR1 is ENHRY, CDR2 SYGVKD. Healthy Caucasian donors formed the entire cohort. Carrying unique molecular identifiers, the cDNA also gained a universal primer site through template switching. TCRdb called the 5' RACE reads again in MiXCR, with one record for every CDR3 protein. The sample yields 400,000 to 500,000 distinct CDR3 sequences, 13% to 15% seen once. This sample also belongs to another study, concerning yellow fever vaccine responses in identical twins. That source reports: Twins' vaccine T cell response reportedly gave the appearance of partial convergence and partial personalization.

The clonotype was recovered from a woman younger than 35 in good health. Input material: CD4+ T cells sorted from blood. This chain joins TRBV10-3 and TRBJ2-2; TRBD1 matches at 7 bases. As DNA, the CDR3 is TGTGCCACCCAATCCGGGACAGCACTGAACACCGGGGAGCTGTTTTTT. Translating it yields CATQSGTALNTGELFF.